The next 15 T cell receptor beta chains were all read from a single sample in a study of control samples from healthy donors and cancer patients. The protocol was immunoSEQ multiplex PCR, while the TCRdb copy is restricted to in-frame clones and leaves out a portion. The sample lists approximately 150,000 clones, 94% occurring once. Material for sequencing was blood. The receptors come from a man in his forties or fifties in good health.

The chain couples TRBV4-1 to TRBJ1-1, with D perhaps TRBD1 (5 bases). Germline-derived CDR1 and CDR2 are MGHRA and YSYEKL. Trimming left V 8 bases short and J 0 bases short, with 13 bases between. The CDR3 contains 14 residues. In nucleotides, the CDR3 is TGCGCCAGCCAGTCCGGGGGAGTGAACACTGAAGCTTTCTTT. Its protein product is CASQSGGVNTEAFF.

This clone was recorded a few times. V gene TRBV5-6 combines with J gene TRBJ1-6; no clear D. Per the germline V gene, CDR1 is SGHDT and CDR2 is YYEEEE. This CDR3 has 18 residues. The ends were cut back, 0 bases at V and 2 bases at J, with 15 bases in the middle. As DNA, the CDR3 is TGTGCCAGCAGCTTGGCTCGATTAGCGGGCCCCTATAATTCACCCCTCCACTTT. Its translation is CASSLARLAGPYNSPLHF. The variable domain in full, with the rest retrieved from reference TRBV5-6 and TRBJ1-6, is DAGVTQSPTHLIKTRGQQVTLRCSPKSGHDTVSWYQQALGQGPQFIFQYYEEEERQRGNFPDRFSGHQFPNYSSELNVNALLLGDSALYLCASSLARLAGPYNSPLHFGNGTRLTVT.

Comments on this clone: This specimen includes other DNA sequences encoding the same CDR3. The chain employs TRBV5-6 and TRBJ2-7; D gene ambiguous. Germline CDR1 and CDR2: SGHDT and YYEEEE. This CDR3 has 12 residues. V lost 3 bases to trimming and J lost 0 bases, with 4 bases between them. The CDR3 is CASSSGSYEQYF. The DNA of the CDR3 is TGTGCCAGCAGCTCTGGCTCCTACGAGCAGTACTTC. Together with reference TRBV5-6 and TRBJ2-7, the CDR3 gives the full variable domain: DAGVTQSPTHLIKTRGQQVTLRCSPKSGHDTVSWYQQALGQGPQFIFQYYEEEERQRGNFPDRFSGHQFPNYSSELNVNALLLGDSALYLCASSSGSYEQYFGPGTRLTVT.

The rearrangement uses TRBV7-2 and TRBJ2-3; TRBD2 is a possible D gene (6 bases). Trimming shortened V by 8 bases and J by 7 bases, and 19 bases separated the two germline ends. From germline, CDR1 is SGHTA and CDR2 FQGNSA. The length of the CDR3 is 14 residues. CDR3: CASRGETVYHTQYF. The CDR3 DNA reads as TGTGCCAGCCGCGGGGAGACGGTGTACCATACGCAGTATTTT. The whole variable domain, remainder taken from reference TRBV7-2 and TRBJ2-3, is GAGVSQSPSNKVTEKGKDVELRCDPISGHTALYWYRQSLGQGLEFLIYFQGNSAPDKSGLPSDRFSAERTGGSVSTLTIQRTQQEDSAVYLCASRGETVYHTQYFGPGTRLTVL.

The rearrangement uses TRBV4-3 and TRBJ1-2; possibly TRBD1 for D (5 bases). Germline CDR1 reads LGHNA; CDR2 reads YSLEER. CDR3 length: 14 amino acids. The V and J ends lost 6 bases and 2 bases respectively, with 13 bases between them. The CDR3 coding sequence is TGCGCCAGCAGTTCTTGGGGGACCAACTATGGCTACACCTTC. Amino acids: CASSSWGTNYGYTF.

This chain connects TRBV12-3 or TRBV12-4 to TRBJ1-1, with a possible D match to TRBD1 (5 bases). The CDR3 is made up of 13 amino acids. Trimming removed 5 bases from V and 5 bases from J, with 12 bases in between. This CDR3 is CASSAQGTTEAFF. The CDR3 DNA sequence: TGTGCCAGCAGTGCGCAGGGAACGACTGAAGCTTTCTTT.

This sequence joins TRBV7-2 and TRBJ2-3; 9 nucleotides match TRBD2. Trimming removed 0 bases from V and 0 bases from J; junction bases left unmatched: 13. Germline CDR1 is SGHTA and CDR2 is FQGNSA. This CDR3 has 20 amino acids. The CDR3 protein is CASSLAASGVGRYSTDTQYF. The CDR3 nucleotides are TGTGCCAGCAGCTTAGCGGCTAGCGGGGTCGGACGATATAGCACAGATACGCAGTATTTT.

In DNA form, the CDR3 reads TGCGCCAGCAGAGAGCTCCAGCGGGGCTCCTACGAGCAGTACTTC. Translated, it gives CASRELQRGSYEQYF. This chain uses TRBV5-1 with TRBJ2-7, with 7 positions matching TRBD2. The CDR3 totals 15 residues. With 5 bases clipped from V and 0 bases from J, the junction kept 8 bases outside the gene matches. CDR1 and CDR2 (germline): SGHRS, YFSETQ.

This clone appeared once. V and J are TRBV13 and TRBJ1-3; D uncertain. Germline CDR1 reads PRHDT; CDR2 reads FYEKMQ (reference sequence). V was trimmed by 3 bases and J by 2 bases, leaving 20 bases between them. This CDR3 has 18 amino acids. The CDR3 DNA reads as TGTGCCAGCAGCTTTATTGGGCCTATTGGGGAAACTGGAAACACCATATATTTT. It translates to CASSFIGPIGETGNTIYF.

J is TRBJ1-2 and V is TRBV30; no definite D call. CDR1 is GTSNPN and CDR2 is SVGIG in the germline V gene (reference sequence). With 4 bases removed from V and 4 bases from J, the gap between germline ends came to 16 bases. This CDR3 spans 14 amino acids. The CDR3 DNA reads TGTGCCTGGAAAAACGAAGGGCTCGGCTATGGCTACACCTTC. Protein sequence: CAWKNEGLGYGYTF.

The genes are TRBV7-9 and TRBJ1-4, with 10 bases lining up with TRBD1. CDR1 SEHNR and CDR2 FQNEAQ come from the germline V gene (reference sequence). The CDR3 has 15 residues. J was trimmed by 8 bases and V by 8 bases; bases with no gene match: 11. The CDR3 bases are TGTGCCAGCTCCCAGGGACAGGGGTGGAACGAAAAACTGTTTTTT. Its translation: CASSQGQGWNEKLFF.

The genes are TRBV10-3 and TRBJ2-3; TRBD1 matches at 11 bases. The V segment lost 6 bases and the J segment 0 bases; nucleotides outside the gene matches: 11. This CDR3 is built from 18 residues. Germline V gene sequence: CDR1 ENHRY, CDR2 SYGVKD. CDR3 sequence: CAIRGTGGRAESTDTQYF. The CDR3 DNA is TGTGCCATCAGGGGGACAGGGGGTCGGGCAGAGAGCACAGATACGCAGTATTTT.

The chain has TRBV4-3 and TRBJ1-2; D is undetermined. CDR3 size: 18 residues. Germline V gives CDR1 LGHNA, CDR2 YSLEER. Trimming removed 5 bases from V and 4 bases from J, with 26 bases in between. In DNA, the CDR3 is TGCGCCAGCAGCTTTTCCCCCCGACAATCGGTGGTTTCCTATGGCTACACCTTC. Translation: CASSFSPRQSVVSYGYTF.

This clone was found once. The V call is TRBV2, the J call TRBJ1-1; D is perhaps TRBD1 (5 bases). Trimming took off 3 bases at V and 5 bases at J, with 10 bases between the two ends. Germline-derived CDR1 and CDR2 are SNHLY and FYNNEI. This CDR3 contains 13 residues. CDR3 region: CASSEGLWTEAFF. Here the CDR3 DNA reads TGTGCCAGCAGTGAGGGGCTTTGGACTGAAGCTTTCTTT.

CDR3 in amino acids: CASSPIGQGEYNTGELFF. The CDR3 nucleotides read TGTGCCAGCAGCCCTATCGGACAGGGGGAATACAACACCGGGGAGCTGTTTTTT. V gene TRBV6-2 or TRBV6-3 combines with J gene TRBJ2-2, with TRBD1 matching 10 bases. Trimming at V came to 6 bases and at J to 2 bases, leaving 12 bases not matched to a gene. Per germline, CDR1 MNHEY and CDR2 SVGEGT. This CDR3 has 18 amino acids.